A single sample is the source of the 3 T cell receptor beta chains below, sequenced in a study of T cells after yellow fever vaccination. MiXCR was run by TCRdb on the 5' RACE reads, yielding one entry per CDR3 protein. The sample has about 210,000 distinct CDR3 sequences, approximately 3.3% seen once. Sample: CD4+ T cells sorted from PBMCs, taken 10 days after the yellow fever booster vaccination. The receptors shown here come from a man aged 18 to 30 who received the YFV17D yellow fever vaccine.

This clonotype was seen only a few times. The V gene is TRBV18, the J gene TRBJ1-6; D gene unclear. Trimming stripped 3 bases from V and 0 bases from J, with 9 bases between. Germline V CDR1 and CDR2: KGHSH, LQKENI. This CDR3 is 16 amino acids long. CDR3 nucleotides: TGTGCCAGCTCACCCAGCGAAGGCTCCTATAATTCACCCCTCCACTTT. Translated, it gives CASSPSEGSYNSPLHF.

V is TRBV4-1 and J is TRBJ1-4; no clear D gene. Germline assignment: CDR1 MGHRA and CDR2 YSYEKL. The CDR3 is 16 amino acids. The ends were cut back, 0 bases at V and 8 bases at J, with 16 bases in the middle. The CDR3 sequence is CASSQDGTAGNEKLFF. In DNA form, the CDR3 reads TGCGCCAGCAGCCAAGATGGTACAGCTGGGAACGAAAAACTGTTTTTT.

This clonotype appeared many times. The CDR3 sequence is CASSRTSGGVHNEQFF. The CDR3 bases are TGTGCCAGCTCACGCACATCCGGGGGGGTCCACAATGAGCAGTTCTTC. The V and J genes are TRBV18 and TRBJ2-1; 8 nucleotides align to TRBD2. The CDR3 has 16 residues. CDR1 is KGHSH, CDR2 LQKENI, per germline. Trimming at V came to 4 bases and at J to 5 bases, leaving 10 bases not matched to a gene.